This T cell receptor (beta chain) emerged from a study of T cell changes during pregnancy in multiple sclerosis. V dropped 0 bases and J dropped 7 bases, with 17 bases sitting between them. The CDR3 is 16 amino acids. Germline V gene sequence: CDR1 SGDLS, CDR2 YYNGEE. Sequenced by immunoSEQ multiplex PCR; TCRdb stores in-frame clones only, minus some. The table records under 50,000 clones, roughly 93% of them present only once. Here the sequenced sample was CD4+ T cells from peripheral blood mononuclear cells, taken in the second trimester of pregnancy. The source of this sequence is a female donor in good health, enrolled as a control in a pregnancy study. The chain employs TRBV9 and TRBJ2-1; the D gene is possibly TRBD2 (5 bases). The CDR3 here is CASSVASTGMGNEQFF. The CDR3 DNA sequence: TGTGCCAGCAGCGTAGCAAGTACGGGAATGGGTAATGAGCAGTTCTTC.